The clone carrying this T cell receptor (beta chain) occurred many times. CDR1 is SGHAT, CDR2 FQNNGV, per germline. Germline trimming cut 4 bases from V and 2 bases from J; bases unmatched to any gene: 9. The CDR3 runs to 17 residues. It was RNA transcripts that yielded the amplified TCR beta CDR3 regions. Carried out on the TCR CDR3, a first-round RT-PCR used the HTBI primer set. MiXCR, run by TCRdb on the multiplex PCR reads, gives a single entry per CDR3 protein. Of 340,000 or so distinct CDR3 sequences listed, roughly 18% are singletons. This sample is part of a study of T cells in Graves' hyperthyroidism and ophthalmopathy.

The specimen sequenced was blood. The sequence came from a woman in her forties or fifties with Graves' hyperthyroidism. The J gene is TRBJ2-3, the V gene TRBV11-2; 10 bases are shared with TRBD1. CDR3 protein: CASSSRDRGRPTDTQYF. Written as DNA, the CDR3 is TGTGCCAGCAGCTCCAGGGACAGGGGCCGCCCCACAGATACGCAGTATTTT.